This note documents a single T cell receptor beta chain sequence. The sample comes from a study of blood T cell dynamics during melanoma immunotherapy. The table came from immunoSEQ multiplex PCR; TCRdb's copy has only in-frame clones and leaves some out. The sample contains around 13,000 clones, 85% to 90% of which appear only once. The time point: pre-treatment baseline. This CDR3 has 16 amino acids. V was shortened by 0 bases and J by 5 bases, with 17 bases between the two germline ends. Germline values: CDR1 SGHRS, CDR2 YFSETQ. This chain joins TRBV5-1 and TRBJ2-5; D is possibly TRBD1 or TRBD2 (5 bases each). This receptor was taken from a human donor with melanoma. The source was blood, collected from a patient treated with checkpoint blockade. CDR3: CASSLGTGTPGETQYF. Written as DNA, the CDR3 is TGCGCCAGCAGCTTGGGGACCGGGACCCCGGGGGAGACCCAGTACTTC.